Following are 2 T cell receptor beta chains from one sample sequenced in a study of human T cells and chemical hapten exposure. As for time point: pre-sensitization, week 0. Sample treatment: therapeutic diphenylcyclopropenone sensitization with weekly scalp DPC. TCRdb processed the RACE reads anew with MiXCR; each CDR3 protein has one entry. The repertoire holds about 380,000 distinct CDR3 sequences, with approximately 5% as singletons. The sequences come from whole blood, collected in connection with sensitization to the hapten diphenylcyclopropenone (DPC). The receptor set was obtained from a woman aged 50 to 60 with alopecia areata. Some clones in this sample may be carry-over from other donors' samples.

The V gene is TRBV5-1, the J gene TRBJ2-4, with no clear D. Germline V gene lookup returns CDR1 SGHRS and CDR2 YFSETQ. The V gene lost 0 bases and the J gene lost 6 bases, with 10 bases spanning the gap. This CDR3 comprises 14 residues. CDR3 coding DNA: TGCGCCAGCAGCTTGGACTTTGGGGTAAACATTCAGTACTTC. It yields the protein CASSLDFGVNIQYF.

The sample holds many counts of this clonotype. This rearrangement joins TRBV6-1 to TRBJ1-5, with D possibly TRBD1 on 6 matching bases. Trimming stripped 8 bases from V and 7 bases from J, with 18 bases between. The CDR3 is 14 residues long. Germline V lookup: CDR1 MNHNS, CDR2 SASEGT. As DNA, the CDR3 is TGTGCCAGCTTACGGGGGGGCCCTCGGCAGCCCCAGCATTTT. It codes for CASLRGGPRQPQHF.